This TCR beta chain stems from a study of blood T cell repertoires in COVID-19. Study-wide context: The United States, Italy and Spain provided the acute and convalescent COVID-19 samples. The cDNA or gDNA used as material had been derived from T cells, B-cell-depleted T cells, or PBMCs.

In the original analysis: Amplified reference gene primers provided the basis for estimating nucleated cell counts. Profiled with immunoSEQ multiplex PCR; TCRdb holds only in-frame clones, not every one. For V, J and clone size, that table is used; D and trimming come from the DNA. The sample lists approximately 56,000 clones; around 84% were seen once. The material sequenced was peripheral blood. This TCR came from a woman of 80 years or more with acute or convalescent COVID-19.

This CDR3 is CASSRDPGQGEHGYTF. Here the CDR3 DNA reads TGTGCCAGCAGTAGGGACCCGGGACAGGGAGAACATGGCTACACCTTC. This rearrangement joins TRBV9 to TRBJ1-2; 9 nucleotides agree with TRBD1. Germline V gene lookup returns CDR1 SGDLS and CDR2 YYNGEE. V lost 5 bases to trimming and J lost 6 bases; unmatched junction nucleotides: 14. There are 16 residues in the CDR3.